A single sample gave rise to the 13 T cell receptor beta chains below, sequenced in a study of cytomegalovirus exposure and HLA in healthy donors. Clones were read by immunoSEQ multiplex PCR, and TCRdb kept only the in-frame ones, dropping some. Of about 120,000 clones detected, roughly 90% appear once; the ten largest clones hold just under 6.5%. What was sequenced was PBMCs. These TCRs come from a woman aged 18-29 years in good health and CMV-seropositive.

The chain has TRBV6-5 and TRBJ1-5, with no clear D. Between the trimmed V and J ends, which lost 4 bases and 1 base, there was a span of 5 bases. The length of the CDR3 is 13 residues. Looked up from germline, CDR1 is MNHEY and CDR2 is SVGAGI. The CDR3 reads CASSFTSNQPQHF. In DNA form, the CDR3 reads TGTGCCAGCAGTTTCACAAGCAATCAGCCCCAGCATTTT.

The V and J genes are TRBV12-5 and TRBJ2-7; TRBD1 is a possible D gene (5 bases). V was shortened by 0 bases and J by 13 bases, with 25 bases between the two germline ends. The CDR3 totals 16 residues. Germline V CDR1 and CDR2: LGHNT, FRNRAP. In nucleotides, the CDR3 is TGTGCTAGTGGTTTGGTACGGGTCAGGGCCTTTGGGCTATGCTACTTC. This encodes CASGLVRVRAFGLCYF.

This clone was recorded only once. The genes are TRBV6-6 and TRBJ1-5; 8 positions match TRBD1. The CDR3 extends over 14 amino acids. Losses at the gene ends were 2 bases for V and 5 bases for J; bases not matched to a gene: 2. Looked up from germline, CDR1 is MNHNY and CDR2 is SVGAGI (reference sequence). CDR3 nucleotides: TGTGCCAGCAGTTACAGGACAGGGCATCAGCCCCAGCATTTT. This encodes CASSYRTGHQPQHF.

This rearrangement joins TRBV7-8 to TRBJ2-5; 10 nucleotides agree with TRBD2. Looked up from germline, CDR1 is SGHVS and CDR2 is FQNEAQ. J lost 1 base, V lost 3 bases, and 2 bases had no gene match. The CDR3 sequence is 15 residues long. The CDR3 region has the DNA TGTGCCAGCAGCTTCGCTAGCGGGGGCCAAGAGACCCAGTACTTC. Residues: CASSFASGGQETQYF.

This clone was recorded only once. The V call is TRBV27, the J call TRBJ1-5; 9 bases fit TRBD1. Germline values: CDR1 MNHEY, CDR2 SMNVEV (reference sequence). The CDR3 loop spans 15 amino acids. V was pared by 3 bases and J by 4 bases, with 4 bases of the junction left unmatched. The DNA for the CDR3 is TGTGCCAGCAGTTTTAGTGGGACAGGGAATCAGCCCCAGCATTTT. Translated: CASSFSGTGNQPQHF.

V gene TRBV9 combines with J gene TRBJ2-1, with 8 bases that match TRBD2. Germline V gene data show CDR1 as SGDLS and CDR2 as YYNGEE. J was trimmed by 7 bases and V by 0 bases; bases with no gene match: 6. The CDR3 extends over 15 amino acids. CDR3 DNA sequence: TGTGCCAGCAGCGTAGCGGGAGGGGGGCAAAATGAGCAGTTCTTC. Amino acid sequence: CASSVAGGGQNEQFF.

The chain uses TRBV6-1 and TRBJ2-7, with 13 bases that match TRBD2. The germline V gene has CDR1 MNHNS and CDR2 SASEGT. The CDR3 loop spans 17 amino acids. V gave up 3 bases and J gave up 7 bases; unmatched junction bases: 12. The CDR3 sequence: CASSDLRGTSGKSEQYF. In DNA form, the CDR3 reads TGTGCCAGCAGTGACTTGCGGGGGACTAGCGGGAAGAGTGAGCAGTACTTC.

The chain uses TRBV18 and TRBJ2-5; D is undetermined. Germline CDR1 KGHSH, CDR2 LQKENI. The germline V and J ends were trimmed by 1 base and 5 bases, with 11 bases remaining between them. The length of the CDR3 is 14 residues. In DNA form, the CDR3 reads TGTGCCAGCTCACCACGGAGAGCACCGGAGACCCAGTACTTC. Protein: CASSPRRAPETQYF.

This sequence joins TRBV5-1 and TRBJ2-7, with 8 bases aligning to TRBD1. V lost 0 bases and J lost 5; bases outside the gene matches: 4. The germline V gene encodes CDR1 SGHRS and CDR2 YFSETQ. CDR3 length: 14 amino acids. This chain's CDR3 is CASSLAQGADEQYF. In DNA, the CDR3 is TGCGCCAGCAGCTTGGCTCAGGGGGCCGACGAGCAGTACTTC.

V gene TRBV9 combines with J gene TRBJ2-1; tentative D call: TRBD1 (6 bases). Germline CDR1 reads SGDLS; CDR2 reads YYNGEE. V was clipped by 3 bases and J by 6 bases, with 10 bases between them. The CDR3 sequence is 13 residues long. The CDR3 spells CASSAQQGNEQFF. For the CDR3, the DNA is TGTGCCAGCAGCGCCCAACAGGGCAATGAGCAGTTCTTC. Using reference TRBV9 and TRBJ2-1 for the parts outside the CDR3, the full variable domain is DSGVTQTPKHLITATGQRVTLRCSPRSGDLSVYWYQQSLDQGLQFLIQYYNGEERAKGNILERFSAQQFPDLHSELNLSSLELGDSALYFCASSAQQGNEQFFGPGTRLTVL.

This clone has more than one count but fewer than ten. The rearrangement joins TRBV5-8 to TRBJ2-7; the match to TRBD2 covers 11 bases. V shed 0 bases and J 9 bases; nucleotides not matched to a gene: 5. The CDR3 contains 14 residues. Germline V CDR1 and CDR2: SGHTS, YDEGEE. The CDR3 sequence: CASSLARLAGRQYF. The CDR3 bases are TGTGCCAGCAGCTTGGCCCGACTAGCGGGGCGGCAGTACTTC.

This rearrangement joins TRBV7-8 to TRBJ1-2; 10 bases agree with TRBD1. The CDR3 length is 16 residues. With 0 bases clipped from V and 2 bases from J, the junction kept 3 bases outside the gene matches. In germline, CDR1 is SGHVS, CDR2 FQNEAQ. CDR3 residues: CASSLATGGGNYGYTF. CDR3 in DNA: TGTGCCAGCAGCTTAGCGACAGGGGGCGGGAACTATGGCTACACCTTC.

This chain uses TRBV5-1 with TRBJ2-6, with TRBD1 matching over 8 bases. Losses at the gene ends were 2 bases for V and 1 base for J; bases not matched to a gene: 11. Germline CDR1 SGHRS, CDR2 YFSETQ. This CDR3 contains 19 residues. The CDR3 DNA is TGCGCCAGCAGCTTCTGGACAGGGCATCGTGGATCTGGGGCCAACGTCCTGACTTTC. This translates into CASSFWTGHRGSGANVLTF. The full variable domain, its missing parts supplied by reference TRBV5-1 and TRBJ2-6, is KAGVTQTPRYLIKTRGQQVTLSCSPISGHRSVSWYQQTPGQGLQFLFEYFSETQRNKGNFPGRFSGRQFSNSRSEMNVSTLELGDSALYLCASSFWTGHRGSGANVLTFGAGSRLTVL.